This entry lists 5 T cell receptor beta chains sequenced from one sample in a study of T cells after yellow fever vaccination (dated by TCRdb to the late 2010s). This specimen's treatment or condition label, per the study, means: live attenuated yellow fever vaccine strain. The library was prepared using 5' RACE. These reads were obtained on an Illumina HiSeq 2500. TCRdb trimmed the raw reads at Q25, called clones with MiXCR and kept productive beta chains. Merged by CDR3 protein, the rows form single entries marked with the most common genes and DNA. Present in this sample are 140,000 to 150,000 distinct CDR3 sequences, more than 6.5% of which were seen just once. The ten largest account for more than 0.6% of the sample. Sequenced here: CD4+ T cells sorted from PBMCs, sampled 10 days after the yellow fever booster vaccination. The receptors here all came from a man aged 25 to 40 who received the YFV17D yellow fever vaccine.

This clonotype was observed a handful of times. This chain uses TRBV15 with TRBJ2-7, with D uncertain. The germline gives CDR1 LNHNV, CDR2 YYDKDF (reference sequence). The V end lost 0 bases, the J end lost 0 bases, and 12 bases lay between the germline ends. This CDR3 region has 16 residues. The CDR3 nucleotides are TGTGCCACCAGCAGAGAGTATTCCAGGAGCTCCTACGAGCAGTACTTC. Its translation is CATSREYSRSSYEQYF.

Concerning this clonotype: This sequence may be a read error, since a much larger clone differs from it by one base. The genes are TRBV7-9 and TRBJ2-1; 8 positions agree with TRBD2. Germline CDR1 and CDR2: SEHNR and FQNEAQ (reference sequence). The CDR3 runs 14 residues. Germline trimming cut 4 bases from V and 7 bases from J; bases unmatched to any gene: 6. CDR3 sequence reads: CASSYGTRNNEQFF. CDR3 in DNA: TGTGCCAGCAGCTATGGGACTAGGAATAATGAGCAGTTCTTC.

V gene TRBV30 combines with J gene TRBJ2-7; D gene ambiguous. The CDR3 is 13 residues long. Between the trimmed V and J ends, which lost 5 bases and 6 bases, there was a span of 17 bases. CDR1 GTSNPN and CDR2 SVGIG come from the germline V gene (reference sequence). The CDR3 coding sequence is TGTGCCTGGTCGAAAGGAAGCCCCTCCGAGCAGTACTTC. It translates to CAWSKGSPSEQYF.

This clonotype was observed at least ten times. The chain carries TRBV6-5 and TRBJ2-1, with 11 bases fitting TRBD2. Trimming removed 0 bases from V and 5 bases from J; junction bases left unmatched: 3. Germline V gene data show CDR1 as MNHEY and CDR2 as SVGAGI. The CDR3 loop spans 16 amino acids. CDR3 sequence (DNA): TGTGCCAGCAGTTACTCTGGGACTAGCGGAAACAATGAGCAGTTCTTC. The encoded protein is CASSYSGTSGNNEQFF.

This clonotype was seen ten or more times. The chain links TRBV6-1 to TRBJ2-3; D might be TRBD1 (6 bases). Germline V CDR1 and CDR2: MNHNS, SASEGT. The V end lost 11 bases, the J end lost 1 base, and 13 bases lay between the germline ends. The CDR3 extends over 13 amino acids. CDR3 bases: TGTGCCGCCCGACCAGGGGGCACAGATACGCAGTATTTT. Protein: CAARPGGTDTQYF.